Following are 26 T cell receptor beta chains from one sample sequenced in a study of blood T cell repertoires in COVID-19. The method was immunoSEQ multiplex PCR; TCRdb's version includes in-frame clones alone and lacks a portion of them. This sample has approximately 390,000 clones, with approximately 88% found just once. Sequenced: PBMCs or T cells enriched from blood (not recorded which). These receptors all come from a middle-aged woman with acute COVID-19.

The chain uses TRBV2 and TRBJ1-2; D gene unclear. The CDR3 length is 13 residues. V shed 6 bases and J shed 4 bases, with 12 bases lying between them. Germline V gene data show CDR1 as SNHLY and CDR2 as FYNNEI. The CDR3 loop is CASRNGRSYGYTF. The CDR3 nucleotides are TGTGCCAGCAGAAACGGTAGGAGCTATGGCTACACCTTC.

V is TRBV11-3 and J is TRBJ2-3; the D is unclear. Germline-derived CDR1 and CDR2 are SGHNT and YENEEA. V lost 1 base and J 3 bases, leaving 8 bases between the germline ends. The CDR3 contains 14 residues. DNA of the CDR3: TGTGCCAGCAGCTTAGGGGCTGGGACAGATACGCAGTATTTT. Its protein product is CASSLGAGTDTQYF.

J is TRBJ1-6 and V is TRBV3-1 (or the pseudogene TRBV3-2); no firm D call. The germline V gene has CDR1 LGHDT and CDR2 YNNKEL (reference sequence). The CDR3 has 13 amino acids. The V end was cut by 0 bases, the J end by 6 bases, with 3 bases between. The CDR3 here is CASSQDRNSPLHF. Here the CDR3 DNA reads TGTGCCAGCAGCCAAGACCGTAATTCACCCCTCCACTTT.

CDR3 DNA: TGTGCCAGTAGTCGGGACTTCAAGGGGACTGAAGCTTTCTTT. It specifies CASSRDFKGTEAFF. The chain couples TRBV19 to TRBJ1-1, with D possibly matching TRBD1 (5 bases). Per the germline V gene, CDR1 is LNHDA and CDR2 is SQIVND (reference sequence). The V end lost 5 bases, the J end lost 5 bases, and 15 bases lay between the germline ends. This CDR3 is built from 14 residues.

This clone was detected only once. This chain joins TRBV3-1 (or the pseudogene TRBV3-2) and TRBJ2-2; TRBD2 matches 13 bases. After removal of 6 bases from V and 2 bases from J, the junction contained 12 bases not matched to a gene. The length of the CDR3 is 19 residues. Germline CDR1 reads LGHDT; CDR2 reads YNNKEL (reference sequence). CDR3 region: CASRLLKPGLAGNTGELFF. The CDR3 DNA reads TGTGCCAGCAGACTGCTCAAGCCGGGACTAGCGGGAAACACCGGGGAGCTGTTTTTT.

Notes on this clone: In the same sample, other DNA sequences code for this CDR3. This chain joins TRBV29-1 and TRBJ1-1; a possible D gene is TRBD1 (5 bases). This CDR3 contains 11 residues. Trimming removed 7 bases from V and 2 bases from J, with 8 bases in between. Germline CDR1 SQVTM, CDR2 ANQGSEA. The CDR3 region is CSAQGNTEAFF. DNA for the CDR3: TGCAGCGCCCAGGGTAACACTGAAGCTTTCTTT.

The sample holds one count of this clone. The V call is TRBV7-8, the J call TRBJ1-5, with a tentative D call TRBD1 (6 bases). This CDR3 has 19 amino acids. V was trimmed by 0 bases and J by 0 bases, leaving 18 bases between them. The germline gives CDR1 SGHVS, CDR2 FQNEAQ. CDR3 amino acids: CASSLAAGASLYSNQPQHF. DNA for the CDR3: TGTGCCAGCAGCTTAGCCGCGGGGGCATCCCTCTATAGCAATCAGCCCCAGCATTTT.

This clone occurred once. V gene TRBV29-1 combines with J gene TRBJ1-1, with D uncertain. In germline, CDR1 is SQVTM, CDR2 ANQGSEA. With 4 bases removed from V and 1 base from J, the gap between germline ends came to 16 bases. The CDR3 runs 15 residues. CDR3 residues: CSVVIAAATNTEAFF. The CDR3 nucleotides read TGCAGCGTTGTAATTGCGGCAGCCACGAACACTGAAGCTTTCTTT.

V gene TRBV7-9 combines with J gene TRBJ2-3; TRBD1 agrees at 7 bases. Germline CDR1 SEHNR, CDR2 FQNEAQ (reference sequence). The ends lost 6 bases at V and 4 bases at J; junction bases unmatched: 13. The CDR3 runs 16 residues. The CDR3 DNA reads TGTGCCAGCAGGGCCTCGACAGGGATTATGGCAGATACGCAGTATTTT. This encodes CASRASTGIMADTQYF.

This sequence joins TRBV10-1 and TRBJ2-1; TRBD1 matches 7 bases. Losses at the gene ends were 5 bases for V and 4 bases for J; bases not matched to a gene: 8. Germline assignment: CDR1 WNHNN and CDR2 SYGVQD (reference sequence). The CDR3 has 15 amino acids. The DNA of the CDR3 is TGCGCCAGCAGTCACGACAGGGAACTATACAATGAGCAGTTCTTC. Its translation is CASSHDRELYNEQFF.

V gene TRBV4-1 combines with J gene TRBJ1-6; 8 nucleotides match TRBD1. CDR1 MGHRA and CDR2 YSYEKL come from the germline V gene. The length of the CDR3 is 14 residues. V lost 3 bases, J lost 8 bases, and 3 bases stayed unmatched. The CDR3 protein is CASSHQGADSPLHF. In DNA, the CDR3 is TGCGCCAGCAGCCACCAGGGGGCTGATTCACCCCTCCACTTT.

The J gene is TRBJ1-3, the V gene TRBV5-6; D ambiguous. Between the trimmed V and J ends, which lost 4 bases and 0 bases, there was a span of 11 bases. Germline CDR1 and CDR2: SGHDT and YYEEEE. The CDR3 runs to 15 residues. The CDR3 bases are TGTGCCAGCAGCGCGGGCCCTAGCTCTGGAAACACCATATATTTT. Translating gives CASSAGPSSGNTIYF.

The chain links TRBV14 to TRBJ2-6; the D is unclear. The CDR3 loop spans 15 amino acids. The germline gives CDR1 SGHDN, CDR2 FVKESK. The germline V and J ends were trimmed by 1 base and 2 bases, with 6 bases remaining between them. The CDR3 DNA follows: TGTGCCAGCAGCCAAGGAGTGGCTGGGGCCAACGTCCTGACTTTC. Translation: CASSQGVAGANVLTF. The entire variable domain, with the rest obtained from reference TRBV14 and TRBJ2-6, is as follows: EAGVTQFPSHSVIEKGQTVTLRCDPISGHDNLYWYRRVMGKEIKFLLHFVKESKQDESGMPNNRFLAERTGGTYSTLKVQPAELEDSGVYFCASSQGVAGANVLTFGAGSRLTVL.

This clone occurred once. This chain joins TRBV2 and TRBJ2-3, with 12 bases lining up with TRBD2. The CDR3 has 15 amino acids. Germline trimming cut 2 bases from V and 6 bases from J; bases unmatched to any gene: 3. Germline CDR1 and CDR2: SNHLY and FYNNEI. Here the CDR3 reads CASSELAGGRDTQYF. The CDR3 DNA reads as TGTGCCAGCAGTGAACTAGCGGGGGGGCGGGATACGCAGTATTTT. Based on the CDR3 plus reference TRBV2 and TRBJ2-3, the full variable domain is EPEVTQTPSHQVTQMGQEVILRCVPISNHLYFYWYRQILGQKVEFLVSFYNNEISEKSEIFDDQFSVERPDGSNFTLKIRSTKLEDSAMYFCASSELAGGRDTQYFGPGTRLTVL.

This clone was found once. CDR3 residues: CASRPSGDVAYEQYF. CDR3 nucleotide sequence: TGTGCCAGCAGGCCCTCAGGGGACGTAGCCTACGAGCAGTACTTC. V usage is TRBV9 and J usage is TRBJ2-7, with D perhaps TRBD1 (6 bases). Trimming removed 5 bases at V and 2 bases at J, with 17 bases between. The CDR3 runs to 15 residues. Germline V gives CDR1 SGDLS, CDR2 YYNGEE.

This clone was recorded once. The chain joins TRBV3-1 (or the pseudogene TRBV3-2) to TRBJ1-2; 11 nucleotides agree with TRBD1. J gave up 8 bases and V 4 bases, and 12 bases lay outside the gene matches. This CDR3 has 16 residues. CDR1 LGHDT and CDR2 YNNKEL come from the germline V gene (reference sequence). The CDR3: CASSPEKGQGAQGYTF. For the CDR3, the DNA is TGTGCCAGCAGCCCGGAAAAAGGACAGGGGGCCCAGGGCTACACCTTC.

The chain joins TRBV2 to TRBJ2-2; the match to TRBD2 covers 7 bases. Germline V gives CDR1 SNHLY, CDR2 FYNNEI. The CDR3 has 16 residues. V gave up 6 bases and J gave up 4 bases; unmatched junction bases: 11. The CDR3 DNA follows: TGTGCCAGCAGCCCGGGCTCGATAGCGGGCACCGGGGAGCTGTTTTTT. This sequence encodes CASSPGSIAGTGELFF.

The rearrangement links TRBV5-1 to TRBJ1-1; D gene unclear. Trimming cost V 0 bases and J 9 bases, with 6 bases left between them. This CDR3 is built from 11 residues. CDR1 is SGHRS, CDR2 YFSETQ, per germline. The CDR3 reads CASSLGGKAFF. CDR3 in DNA: TGCGCCAGCAGCTTGGGCGGAAAAGCTTTCTTT. The full variable domain, in which reference TRBV5-1 and TRBJ1-1 provide the parts outside the CDR3, is KAGVTQTPRYLIKTRGQQVTLSCSPISGHRSVSWYQQTPGQGLQFLFEYFSETQRNKGNFPGRFSGRQFSNSRSEMNVSTLELGDSALYLCASSLGGKAFFGQGTRLTVV.

CDR3 amino acids: CASLTGSHGYTF. The CDR3 DNA is TGTGCCAGCCTAACAGGGTCTCATGGCTACACCTTC. The chain uses TRBV6-5 and TRBJ1-2; weak D call: TRBD1 (6 bases). The germline V gene encodes CDR1 MNHEY and CDR2 SVGAGI. This CDR3 has 12 residues. The ends were cut back, 8 bases at V and 6 bases at J, with 13 bases in the middle.

This clone was found a few times. This rearrangement joins TRBV7-9 to TRBJ2-7; 11 nucleotides align to TRBD2. CDR1 and CDR2 (germline): SEHNR, FQNEAQ (reference sequence). This CDR3 has 14 residues. V shed 0 bases and J 6 bases; nucleotides not matched to a gene: 1. CDR3 in DNA: TGTGCCAGCAGCTTAGCCGGGACTAGCGGCGAGCAGTACTTC. Translated, it gives CASSLAGTSGEQYF.

The rearrangement links TRBV18 to TRBJ1-2; 9 bases align to TRBD1. The CDR3 runs to 13 residues. J lost 5 bases, V lost 8 bases, and 6 bases had no gene match. From germline, CDR1 is KGHSH and CDR2 LQKENI. The CDR3 loop is CASLDRGLYGYTF. The CDR3 DNA reads as TGTGCCAGCCTGGACAGGGGCCTATATGGCTACACCTTC. Complete variable domain (other parts from reference TRBV18 and TRBJ1-2): NAGVMQNPRHLVRRRGQEARLRCSPMKGHSHVYWYRQLPEEGLKFMVYLQKENIIDESGMPKERFSAEFPKEGPSILRIQQVVRGDSAAYFCASLDRGLYGYTFGSGTRLTVV.

The gene calls are TRBV3-1 (or the pseudogene TRBV3-2) and TRBJ1-1; 10 bases fit TRBD1. With V trimmed by 4 bases and J by 4 bases, 9 bases remained unmatched. Germline values: CDR1 LGHDT, CDR2 YNNKEL (reference sequence). This CDR3 contains 16 residues. For the CDR3, the DNA is TGTGCCAGCAGCCCAGTTCCGGGACAGGGGACCACTGAAGCTTTCTTT. Protein sequence: CASSPVPGQGTTEAFF.

V usage is TRBV6-5 and J usage is TRBJ1-6; TRBD1 agrees at 9 bases. Germline values: CDR1 MNHEY, CDR2 SVGAGI. CDR3 size: 13 residues. V was pared by 3 bases and J by 10 bases, with 1 base of the junction left unmatched. The CDR3 DNA sequence: TGTGCCAGCAGTTATGACAGGGGGTCACCCCTCCACTTT. Encoded protein: CASSYDRGSPLHF.

This clone was picked up one time. This chain joins TRBV30 and TRBJ1-6; TRBD1 might be the D (5 bases). The germline V and J ends were trimmed by 5 bases and 6 bases, with 14 bases remaining between them. The CDR3 sequence is 14 residues long. CDR1 and CDR2 (germline): GTSNPN, SVGIG (reference sequence). CDR3 DNA sequence: TGTGCCTGGGGGGAGGGGAACTCTAATTCACCCCTCCACTTT. Translation gives CAWGEGNSNSPLHF.

A remark on this clone: The same CDR3 is also encoded by other DNA sequences in this sample. The chain has TRBV30 and TRBJ1-3, with D perhaps matching TRBD1 (6 bases). CDR3 length: 14 amino acids. CDR1 GTSNPN and CDR2 SVGIG come from the germline V gene (reference sequence). V was shortened by 2 bases and J by 1 base, with 9 bases between the two germline ends. CDR3 in DNA: TGTGCCTGGAGTAAGGGGGGGTCTGGAAACACCATATATTTT. This codes for CAWSKGGSGNTIYF.

This clone was observed a few times. The genes are TRBV19 and TRBJ1-6; D remains ambiguous. V was shortened by 7 bases and J by 8 bases, with 12 bases between the two germline ends. CDR3 length: 13 residues. Per the germline V gene, CDR1 is LNHDA and CDR2 is SQIVND (reference sequence). The CDR3, as DNA: TGTGCCAGTAACCAGTGGAGGGATTCACCCCTCCACTTT. This gives the protein CASNQWRDSPLHF.